What follows is one T cell receptor (beta chain) and its context. Its antigen is as yet unknown. This entry belongs to a study of cytomegalovirus exposure and HLA in healthy donors. Overall study results and limits: Altogether, some 170 TCR beta chains were recorded as cytomegalovirus-associated.

Donors showed nominal health when sampled, although they likely had unrecorded immune exposures. The CDR3 is 13 amino acids. V shed 0 bases and J shed 13 bases, with 14 bases lying between them. Germline V gene sequence: CDR1 SGHTA, CDR2 FQGNSA. The PCR used 60 Vbeta and 13 Jbeta primers. The repertoire was sequenced with immunoSEQ multiplex PCR; TCRdb's copy has only in-frame clones and lacks some. In the table there are 140,000 or so clones, roughly 79% of which are singletons. The J gene is TRBJ2-3, the V gene TRBV7-2; maybe TRBD2 (5 bases). Material: PBMCs. This receptor was obtained from a woman younger than 45 in good health and CMV-seronegative. The CDR3 here is CASSLAQDWVKYF. Here the CDR3 DNA reads TGTGCCAGCAGCTTAGCCCAGGACTGGGTGAAGTATTTT.